The rows below give T cell receptor beta chains drawn from one sample of a study of pediatric ulcerative colitis. Profiled with immunoSEQ multiplex PCR; TCRdb holds only in-frame clones, not every one. Of about 64,000 clones listed, 85% to 90% were seen once; the top ten hold around 3%. The sample taken for sequencing was blood. These receptors all come from a boy younger than 18 with severe ulcerative colitis. CDR3s include the opening cysteine and the closing phenylalanine or tryptophan. A D gene is named only where the DNA matches it firmly. For some rows the clone size is stated as once, few or many, or as a class when expanded; others skip it.

j_gene	v_gene	d_gene	len	abundance	CDR3aa	CDR3nt
TRBJ2-3	TRBV16	NA	14	NA	CASSQLRSTDTQYF	TGTGCCAGCAGCCAATTACGCAGCACAGATACGCAGTATTTT
TRBJ2-1	TRBV7-6	TRBD2	16	once	CASSLEGLAGLNEQFF	TGTGCCAGCAGCTTGGAGGGACTAGCGGGACTGAATGAGCAGTTCTTC
TRBJ2-1	TRBV7-9	NA	14	NA	CASSLGYRDNEQFF	TGTGCCAGCAGCTTAGGCTACAGAGACAATGAGCAGTTCTTC
TRBJ1-1	TRBV19	NA	16	few	CASSPAGGLGDTEAFF	TGTGCCAGTAGCCCCGCAGGAGGCCTGGGGGACACTGAAGCTTTCTTT
TRBJ2-3	TRBV14	TRBD2	16	NA	CASQGLAGGPADTQYF	TGTGCCAGCCAGGGACTAGCGGGAGGGCCGGCAGATACGCAGTATTTT
TRBJ2-1	TRBV18	NA	13	NA	CASSPSVYNEQFF	TGTGCCAGCTCACCTAGCGTATACAATGAGCAGTTCTTC
TRBJ1-4	TRBV19	TRBD1	15	NA	CASSRDRATNEKLFF	TGTGCCAGTAGTAGGGACAGAGCAACTAATGAAAAACTGTTTTTT
TRBJ2-1	TRBV14	NA	13	NA	CASSQTSYNEQFF	TGTGCCAGCAGCCAGACCAGTTACAATGAGCAGTTCTTC
TRBJ2-7	TRBV2	NA	10	NA	CASSGPKQYF	TGTGCCAGCAGTGGTCCTAAGCAGTACTTC
TRBJ2-6	TRBV23-1	NA	15	NA	CASSPRASGANVLTF	TGCGCCAGCAGTCCCCGGGCTTCTGGGGCCAACGTCCTGACTTTC
TRBJ2-7	TRBV19	TRBD2	15	NA	CASSWGLAGVSEQYF	TGTGCCAGTAGTTGGGGACTAGCGGGAGTGTCCGAGCAGTACTTC
TRBJ2-3	TRBV29-1	TRBD2	15	NA	CSSVGSGRGADTQYF	TGCAGCTCTGTCGGTAGCGGGAGGGGCGCAGATACGCAGTATTTT
TRBJ2-1	TRBV5-1	NA	11	NA	CASTEYGEQFF	TGCGCCAGCACCGAGTACGGTGAGCAGTTCTTC
TRBJ2-2	TRBV28	NA	13	NA	CAEGGGNTGELFF	TGTGCCGAAGGGGGAGGGAACACCGGGGAGCTGTTTTTT